The rows below give T cell receptor beta chains drawn from one sample of a study of T cell repertoires in ileal Crohn's disease. The protocol was immunoSEQ multiplex PCR, while the TCRdb copy is restricted to in-frame clones and leaves out a portion. The profile shows about 7,900 clones, around 77% of them singletons. The sequencing input was ileal tissue. The receptors originated from an adult with Crohn's disease. The CDR3 runs from the conserved cysteine through the conserved F or W. Fields, in order: J gene, clone size, D gene, V gene, CDR3 protein, CDR3 DNA. The D gene is left open where the match is weak. Clone size, where shown, is once, few, many, or a class for clones that have expanded.

TRBJ1-3	NA	NA	TRBV9	CASSVANSGNTIYF	TGTGCCAGCAGCGTAGCAAACTCTGGAAACACCATATATTTT
TRBJ2-7	NA	TRBD1	TRBV14	CASSRIQGASYEQYF	TGTGCCAGCAGCCGCATACAGGGGGCTTCATACGAGCAGTACTTC
TRBJ2-5	NA	NA	TRBV5-1	CASSLSQGGETQYF	TGCGCCAGCAGCTTGTCACAGGGTGGAGAGACCCAGTACTTC
TRBJ2-7	NA	TRBD1	TRBV10-3	CAISPGQARDEQYF	TGTGCCATCAGCCCGGGACAGGCCAGGGACGAGCAGTACTTC
TRBJ2-2	NA	NA	TRBV13	CASSLAAGGSFTGELFF	TGTGCCAGCAGCCTCGCAGCGGGTGGTTCTTTCACCGGGGAGCTGTTTTTT
TRBJ2-5	NA	NA	TRBV7-2	CASSLAASEETQYF	TGTGCCAGCAGCTTAGCGGCTAGCGAAGAGACCCAGTACTTC
TRBJ1-2	NA	NA	TRBV19	CASSMRDRDGYTF	TGTGCCAGTAGTATGCGAGACAGAGATGGCTACACCTTC
TRBJ2-7	NA	TRBD2	TRBV7-8	CASSPPGRVNEQYF	TGTGCCAGCAGCCCTCCGGGGAGGGTGAACGAGCAGTACTTC
TRBJ2-2	NA	NA	TRBV4-1	CASSHHEPGELFF	TGCGCCAGCAGCCATCACGAGCCCGGGGAGCTGTTTTTT
TRBJ1-2	NA	NA	TRBV19	CASSLQGTYGYTF	TGTGCCAGTAGTCTACAGGGAACCTATGGCTACACCTTC
TRBJ1-6	few	NA	TRBV7-9	CASSLFETSTRNSPLHF	TGTGCCAGCAGCTTATTCGAGACATCAACACGGAATTCACCCCTCCACTTT
TRBJ2-7	large	NA	TRBV13	CASSEQGDEQYF	TGTGCCAGCAGCGAACAAGGGGACGAGCAGTACTTC
TRBJ2-1	NA	TRBD2	TRBV5-1	CASGIAGFYNEQFF	TGCGCCAGCGGGATAGCGGGATTCTACAATGAGCAGTTCTTC
TRBJ1-6	NA	NA	TRBV5-5	CASSLGVGGSPLHF	TGTGCCAGCAGCTTGGGTGTCGGGGGTTCACCCCTCCACTTT
TRBJ1-6	NA	TRBD1	TRBV19	CASTPGTANSPLHF	TGTGCCAGTACCCCCGGGACAGCTAATTCACCCCTCCACTTT
TRBJ2-7	NA	NA	TRBV4-1	CASSRPRTEDF	TGCGCCAGCAGCCGTCCCCGTACTGAGGACTTC
TRBJ2-1	once	NA	TRBV2	CASTGLSGNEQFF	TGTGCCAGCACCGGACTAAGTGGAAATGAGCAGTTCTTC
TRBJ1-4	NA	TRBD1	TRBV18	CASSPRTGGTNEKLFF	TGTGCCAGCTCACCAAGGACAGGGGGTACTAATGAAAAACTGTTTTTT
TRBJ2-2	NA	NA	TRBV5-1	CASSLDDPNTGELFF	TGCGCCAGCAGCCTAGACGACCCGAACACCGGGGAGCTGTTTTTT
TRBJ2-7	NA	NA	TRBV5-1	CASSLEKQGSQYF	TGCGCCAGCAGCTTGGAAAAGCAGGGGAGCCAGTACTTC
TRBJ1-5	NA	TRBD1	TRBV2	CASQRQGLSNQPQHF	TGTGCCAGCCAGAGACAGGGTTTGAGCAATCAGCCCCAGCATTTT
TRBJ1-2	NA	NA	TRBV27	CASSFNRESGYTF	TGTGCCAGCAGTTTCAACAGGGAGAGTGGCTACACCTTC
TRBJ2-1	few	NA	TRBV18	CASSRRDPGVDSYNEQFF	TGTGCCAGCTCGAGGCGAGATCCGGGGGTGGACTCCTACAATGAGCAGTTCTTC
TRBJ2-5	few	NA	TRBV2	CASKRSDARKETQYF	TGTGCCAGCAAGCGGTCGGACGCCCGAAAAGAGACCCAGTACTTC
TRBJ2-7	NA	TRBD1	TRBV2	CASRRGQPYEQYF	TGTGCCAGCAGACGGGGACAGCCCTACGAGCAGTACTTC
TRBJ1-4	NA	TRBD1	TRBV18	CASSPSMGTGLEKLFF	TGTGCCAGCTCACCATCTATGGGGACAGGGCTTGAAAAACTGTTTTTT
TRBJ2-5	NA	TRBD2	TRBV2	CASRTTSGKETQYF	TGTGCCAGCAGGACGACTAGCGGGAAAGAGACCCAGTACTTC
TRBJ2-1	NA	TRBD2	TRBV5-1	CASSSPMGLAIGGEQFF	TGCGCCAGCAGCTCACCCATGGGACTAGCCATAGGAGGTGAGCAGTTCTTC
TRBJ2-3	NA	NA	TRBV5-1	CASSLGTTTDTQYF	TGCGCCAGCAGCTTGGGGACTACCACAGATACGCAGTATTTT
TRBJ2-7	NA	TRBD2	TRBV29-1	CSVGPAGAYEQYF	TGCAGCGTTGGGCCCGCGGGGGCCTACGAGCAGTACTTC
TRBJ2-6	NA	TRBD2	TRBV7-9	CASSLGPGGAGANVLTF	TGTGCCAGCAGCTTAGGCCCCGGGGGGGCTGGGGCCAACGTCCTGACTTTC
TRBJ1-6	NA	TRBD1	TRBV7-9	CASSLGTGPTSPLHF	TGTGCCAGCAGCTTAGGGACAGGCCCGACGTCACCCCTCCACTTT
TRBJ1-1	NA	NA	TRBV5-6	CASSLEGGTEAFF	TGTGCCAGCAGCTTGGAAGGCGGGACTGAAGCTTTCTTT
TRBJ1-5	NA	NA	TRBV27	CASSFGAAQPQHF	TGTGCCAGCAGTTTCGGTGCCGCTCAGCCCCAGCATTTT
TRBJ2-1	NA	TRBD1	TRBV11-2	CASRNRDRGDNEQFF	TGTGCCAGCAGGAACCGGGACAGGGGTGACAATGAGCAGTTCTTC
TRBJ1-2	NA	TRBD1	TRBV7-9	CASSLVGGPSHGYTF	TGTGCCAGCAGCTTAGTAGGGGGCCCCTCTCATGGCTACACCTTC
TRBJ1-1	NA	TRBD1	TRBV6-5	CASSYVRSGGEAFF	TGTGCCAGCAGTTACGTTCGGTCAGGGGGTGAAGCTTTCTTT
TRBJ1-5	NA	TRBD1	TRBV7-9	CASSLTGGNQPQHF	TGTGCCAGCAGCTTGACAGGGGGGAATCAGCCCCAGCATTTT
TRBJ1-3	NA	TRBD1	TRBV5-1	CASSYTGGSGNTIYF	TGCGCCAGCAGCTATACAGGGGGCTCTGGAAACACCATATATTTT
TRBJ2-6	NA	NA	TRBV6-5	CAVGGTVGANVLTF	TGTGCCGTCGGGGGTACGGTGGGGGCCAACGTCCTGACTTTC
TRBJ1-2	NA	NA	TRBV18	CASSPSVKYGYTF	TGTGCCAGCTCACCATCAGTCAAGTATGGCTACACCTTC
TRBJ2-3	NA	TRBD2	TRBV7-3	CASSPGGGPFTDTQYF	TGTGCCAGCAGCCCGGGAGGGGGGCCTTTCACAGATACGCAGTATTTT
TRBJ2-7	NA	NA	TRBV6-1	CASSEQQAIYEQYF	TGTGCCAGCAGTGAACAACAGGCCATCTACGAGCAGTACTTC
TRBJ1-2	NA	NA	TRBV14	CASSQDSMRDYGYTF	TGTGCCAGCAGCCAAGACTCGATGCGGGACTATGGCTACACCTTC
TRBJ2-1	NA	NA	TRBV7-3	CASSLGPSPSYNEQFF	TGTGCCAGCAGCTTGGGGCCCTCCCCCTCCTACAATGAGCAGTTCTTC
TRBJ2-7	NA	NA	TRBV10-3	CAISERGSLYEQYF	TGTGCCATCAGTGAGAGGGGGTCGCTCTACGAGCAGTACTTC
TRBJ1-1	NA	NA	TRBV5-1	CASSLERGYLMNTEAFF	TGCGCCAGCAGCTTGGAAAGGGGGTACCTCATGAACACTGAAGCTTTCTTT
TRBJ2-3	NA	NA	TRBV14	CASTQSGYRTDTQYF	TGTGCCAGCACCCAGAGCGGATATAGGACAGATACGCAGTATTTT
TRBJ2-1	NA	NA	TRBV21-1	CASSKTGFNFF	TGTGCCAGCAGCAAAACAGGGTTCAACTTCTTC
TRBJ2-1	NA	TRBD1	TRBV2	CASTMGQGMGNEQFF	TGTGCCAGCACTATGGGACAGGGAATGGGCAATGAGCAGTTCTTC
TRBJ2-1	NA	TRBD2	TRBV19	CASSTDGRNEQFF	TGTGCCAGTAGTACGGACGGGAGGAATGAGCAGTTCTTC
TRBJ1-1	NA	NA	TRBV4-1	CASSRLLGGTEAFF	TGCGCCAGCAGCCGCCTCTTAGGGGGAACTGAAGCTTTCTTT
TRBJ2-3	NA	TRBD2	TRBV9	CASSVEGGRRPQYF	TGTGCCAGCAGCGTAGAGGGCGGGAGGAGGCCGCAGTATTTT
TRBJ1-5	NA	NA	TRBV5-1	CASPRNWLINQPQHF	TGCGCCAGCCCCAGGAATTGGCTAATCAATCAGCCCCAGCATTTT
TRBJ1-6	NA	NA	TRBV9	CASSARSNSPLHF	TGTGCCAGCAGTGCGAGATCCAATTCACCCCTCCACTTT
TRBJ2-2	NA	NA	TRBV7-9	CASSLYREDPGELFF	TGTGCCAGCAGCTTATACAGGGAAGACCCCGGGGAGCTGTTTTTT
TRBJ2-1	few	NA	TRBV5-6	CASSFRAGNEQFF	TGTGCCAGCAGCTTTAGGGCGGGTAATGAGCAGTTCTTC